This T cell receptor beta chain came from a study of control samples from healthy donors and cancer patients (dated by TCRdb to 2020 to 2022). Note on this clone: The antigen it binds to is not known. Base qualities were left out, and no much larger clone turns up one base away.

The CDR3 has 13 amino acids, counting the end cysteine and phenylalanine. Of all the DNA, just the CDR3 is kept, 39 bases in frame from base 1. V was cut back by 5 bases and J by 3 bases, leaving a gap of 11 bases between them. Sequences GTSNPN (CDR1) and SVGIG (CDR2) are obtained from the germline V gene (reference sequence). Libraries were made using the immunoSEQ multiplex PCR assay. TCRdb carries this immuneACCESS record with in-frame sequences only. Its versions omit some clonotypes, under half of them owing to an unresolved V gene in the studies checked, with the rest unexplained. The sample has some 48,000 clones on record, nearly 95% of them singletons. Around 24% of the sample comes from the top ten.

Sample: PBMCs. Recombination joined TRBV30 with TRBJ1-5, and TRBD1 may be the D gene, going by 6 matching bases. The source is a woman aged 50 to 60 with head and neck cancer. In nucleotide form, the sequence is TGTGCCTGGGCCAGGGGCGACAATCAGCCCCAGCATTTT. Its translation is CAWARGDNQPQHF.